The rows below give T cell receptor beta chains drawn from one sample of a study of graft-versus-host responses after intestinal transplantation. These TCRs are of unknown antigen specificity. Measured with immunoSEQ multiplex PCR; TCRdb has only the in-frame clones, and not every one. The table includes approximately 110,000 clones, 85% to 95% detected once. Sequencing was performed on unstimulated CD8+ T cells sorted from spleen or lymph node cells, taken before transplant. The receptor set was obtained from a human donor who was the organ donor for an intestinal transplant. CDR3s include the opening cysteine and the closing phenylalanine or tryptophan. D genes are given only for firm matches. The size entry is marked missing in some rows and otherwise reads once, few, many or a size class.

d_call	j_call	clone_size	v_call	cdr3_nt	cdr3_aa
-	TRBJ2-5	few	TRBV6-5	TGTGCCAGCAGTTACCTCCAAGAGACCCAGTACTTC	CASSYLQETQYF
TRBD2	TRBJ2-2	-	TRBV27	TGTGCCAGCAGACTCCCGGGACTAGCGGGAGCCCCGAACACCGGGGAGCTGTTTTTT	CASRLPGLAGAPNTGELFF
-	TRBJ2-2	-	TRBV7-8	TGTGCCAGCAGCCCTGAGAGGTGGGGGAACACCGGGGAGCTGTTTTTT	CASSPERWGNTGELFF
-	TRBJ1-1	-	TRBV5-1	TGCGCCAGCAGCCGGGGGGAACGGGAACTAGATGATAACACTGAAGCTTTCTTT	CASSRGERELDDNTEAFF
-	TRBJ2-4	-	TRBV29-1	TGCAGCGTTGGGGGAGGAGTGGCAAACATTCAGTACTTC	CSVGGGVANIQYF
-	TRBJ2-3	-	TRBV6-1	TGTGCCAGCACCCTCAGGGACGGAACAGATACGCAGTATTTT	CASTLRDGTDTQYF
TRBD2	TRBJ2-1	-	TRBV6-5	TGTGCCAGCAGTTATGATGCGGGAGGAGGCTACAATGAGCAGTTCTTC	CASSYDAGGGYNEQFF
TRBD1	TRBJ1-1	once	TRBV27	TGTGCCAGCAGTTTGGGACAGGGGTCCGGTGAAGCTTTCTTT	CASSLGQGSGEAFF
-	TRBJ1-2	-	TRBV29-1	TGCAGCGCCCCCGTTGGGAGAGGCTACACCTTC	CSAPVGRGYTF
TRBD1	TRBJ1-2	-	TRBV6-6	TGTGCCAGCAGTTACTCGCCAGGGGGCTATGGCTACACCTTC	CASSYSPGGYGYTF
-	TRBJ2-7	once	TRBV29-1	TGCAGCGCAAAAACAGGCCTCTTAAGCCCCTACGAGCAGTACTTC	CSAKTGLLSPYEQYF
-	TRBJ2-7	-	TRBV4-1	TGCGCCAGCAGCCAAGGTCACCCCTCCTACGAGCAGTACTTC	CASSQGHPSYEQYF
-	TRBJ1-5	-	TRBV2	TGTGCCAGCAGTGAAGGGGAATTCAGGGGTAGCAATCAGCCCCAGCATTTT	CASSEGEFRGSNQPQHF
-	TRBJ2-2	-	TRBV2	TGTGCCAGCACCATCGGGGGAACGAACACCGGGGAGCTGTTTTTT	CASTIGGTNTGELFF
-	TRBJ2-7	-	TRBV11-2	TGTGCCAGCAGCTCCCCCGAAGCGACGTACTCCTACGAGCAGTACTTC	CASSSPEATYSYEQYF
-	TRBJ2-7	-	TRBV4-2	TGTGCCAGCAGCCAGTGGATCTCCTACGAGCAGTACTTC	CASSQWISYEQYF